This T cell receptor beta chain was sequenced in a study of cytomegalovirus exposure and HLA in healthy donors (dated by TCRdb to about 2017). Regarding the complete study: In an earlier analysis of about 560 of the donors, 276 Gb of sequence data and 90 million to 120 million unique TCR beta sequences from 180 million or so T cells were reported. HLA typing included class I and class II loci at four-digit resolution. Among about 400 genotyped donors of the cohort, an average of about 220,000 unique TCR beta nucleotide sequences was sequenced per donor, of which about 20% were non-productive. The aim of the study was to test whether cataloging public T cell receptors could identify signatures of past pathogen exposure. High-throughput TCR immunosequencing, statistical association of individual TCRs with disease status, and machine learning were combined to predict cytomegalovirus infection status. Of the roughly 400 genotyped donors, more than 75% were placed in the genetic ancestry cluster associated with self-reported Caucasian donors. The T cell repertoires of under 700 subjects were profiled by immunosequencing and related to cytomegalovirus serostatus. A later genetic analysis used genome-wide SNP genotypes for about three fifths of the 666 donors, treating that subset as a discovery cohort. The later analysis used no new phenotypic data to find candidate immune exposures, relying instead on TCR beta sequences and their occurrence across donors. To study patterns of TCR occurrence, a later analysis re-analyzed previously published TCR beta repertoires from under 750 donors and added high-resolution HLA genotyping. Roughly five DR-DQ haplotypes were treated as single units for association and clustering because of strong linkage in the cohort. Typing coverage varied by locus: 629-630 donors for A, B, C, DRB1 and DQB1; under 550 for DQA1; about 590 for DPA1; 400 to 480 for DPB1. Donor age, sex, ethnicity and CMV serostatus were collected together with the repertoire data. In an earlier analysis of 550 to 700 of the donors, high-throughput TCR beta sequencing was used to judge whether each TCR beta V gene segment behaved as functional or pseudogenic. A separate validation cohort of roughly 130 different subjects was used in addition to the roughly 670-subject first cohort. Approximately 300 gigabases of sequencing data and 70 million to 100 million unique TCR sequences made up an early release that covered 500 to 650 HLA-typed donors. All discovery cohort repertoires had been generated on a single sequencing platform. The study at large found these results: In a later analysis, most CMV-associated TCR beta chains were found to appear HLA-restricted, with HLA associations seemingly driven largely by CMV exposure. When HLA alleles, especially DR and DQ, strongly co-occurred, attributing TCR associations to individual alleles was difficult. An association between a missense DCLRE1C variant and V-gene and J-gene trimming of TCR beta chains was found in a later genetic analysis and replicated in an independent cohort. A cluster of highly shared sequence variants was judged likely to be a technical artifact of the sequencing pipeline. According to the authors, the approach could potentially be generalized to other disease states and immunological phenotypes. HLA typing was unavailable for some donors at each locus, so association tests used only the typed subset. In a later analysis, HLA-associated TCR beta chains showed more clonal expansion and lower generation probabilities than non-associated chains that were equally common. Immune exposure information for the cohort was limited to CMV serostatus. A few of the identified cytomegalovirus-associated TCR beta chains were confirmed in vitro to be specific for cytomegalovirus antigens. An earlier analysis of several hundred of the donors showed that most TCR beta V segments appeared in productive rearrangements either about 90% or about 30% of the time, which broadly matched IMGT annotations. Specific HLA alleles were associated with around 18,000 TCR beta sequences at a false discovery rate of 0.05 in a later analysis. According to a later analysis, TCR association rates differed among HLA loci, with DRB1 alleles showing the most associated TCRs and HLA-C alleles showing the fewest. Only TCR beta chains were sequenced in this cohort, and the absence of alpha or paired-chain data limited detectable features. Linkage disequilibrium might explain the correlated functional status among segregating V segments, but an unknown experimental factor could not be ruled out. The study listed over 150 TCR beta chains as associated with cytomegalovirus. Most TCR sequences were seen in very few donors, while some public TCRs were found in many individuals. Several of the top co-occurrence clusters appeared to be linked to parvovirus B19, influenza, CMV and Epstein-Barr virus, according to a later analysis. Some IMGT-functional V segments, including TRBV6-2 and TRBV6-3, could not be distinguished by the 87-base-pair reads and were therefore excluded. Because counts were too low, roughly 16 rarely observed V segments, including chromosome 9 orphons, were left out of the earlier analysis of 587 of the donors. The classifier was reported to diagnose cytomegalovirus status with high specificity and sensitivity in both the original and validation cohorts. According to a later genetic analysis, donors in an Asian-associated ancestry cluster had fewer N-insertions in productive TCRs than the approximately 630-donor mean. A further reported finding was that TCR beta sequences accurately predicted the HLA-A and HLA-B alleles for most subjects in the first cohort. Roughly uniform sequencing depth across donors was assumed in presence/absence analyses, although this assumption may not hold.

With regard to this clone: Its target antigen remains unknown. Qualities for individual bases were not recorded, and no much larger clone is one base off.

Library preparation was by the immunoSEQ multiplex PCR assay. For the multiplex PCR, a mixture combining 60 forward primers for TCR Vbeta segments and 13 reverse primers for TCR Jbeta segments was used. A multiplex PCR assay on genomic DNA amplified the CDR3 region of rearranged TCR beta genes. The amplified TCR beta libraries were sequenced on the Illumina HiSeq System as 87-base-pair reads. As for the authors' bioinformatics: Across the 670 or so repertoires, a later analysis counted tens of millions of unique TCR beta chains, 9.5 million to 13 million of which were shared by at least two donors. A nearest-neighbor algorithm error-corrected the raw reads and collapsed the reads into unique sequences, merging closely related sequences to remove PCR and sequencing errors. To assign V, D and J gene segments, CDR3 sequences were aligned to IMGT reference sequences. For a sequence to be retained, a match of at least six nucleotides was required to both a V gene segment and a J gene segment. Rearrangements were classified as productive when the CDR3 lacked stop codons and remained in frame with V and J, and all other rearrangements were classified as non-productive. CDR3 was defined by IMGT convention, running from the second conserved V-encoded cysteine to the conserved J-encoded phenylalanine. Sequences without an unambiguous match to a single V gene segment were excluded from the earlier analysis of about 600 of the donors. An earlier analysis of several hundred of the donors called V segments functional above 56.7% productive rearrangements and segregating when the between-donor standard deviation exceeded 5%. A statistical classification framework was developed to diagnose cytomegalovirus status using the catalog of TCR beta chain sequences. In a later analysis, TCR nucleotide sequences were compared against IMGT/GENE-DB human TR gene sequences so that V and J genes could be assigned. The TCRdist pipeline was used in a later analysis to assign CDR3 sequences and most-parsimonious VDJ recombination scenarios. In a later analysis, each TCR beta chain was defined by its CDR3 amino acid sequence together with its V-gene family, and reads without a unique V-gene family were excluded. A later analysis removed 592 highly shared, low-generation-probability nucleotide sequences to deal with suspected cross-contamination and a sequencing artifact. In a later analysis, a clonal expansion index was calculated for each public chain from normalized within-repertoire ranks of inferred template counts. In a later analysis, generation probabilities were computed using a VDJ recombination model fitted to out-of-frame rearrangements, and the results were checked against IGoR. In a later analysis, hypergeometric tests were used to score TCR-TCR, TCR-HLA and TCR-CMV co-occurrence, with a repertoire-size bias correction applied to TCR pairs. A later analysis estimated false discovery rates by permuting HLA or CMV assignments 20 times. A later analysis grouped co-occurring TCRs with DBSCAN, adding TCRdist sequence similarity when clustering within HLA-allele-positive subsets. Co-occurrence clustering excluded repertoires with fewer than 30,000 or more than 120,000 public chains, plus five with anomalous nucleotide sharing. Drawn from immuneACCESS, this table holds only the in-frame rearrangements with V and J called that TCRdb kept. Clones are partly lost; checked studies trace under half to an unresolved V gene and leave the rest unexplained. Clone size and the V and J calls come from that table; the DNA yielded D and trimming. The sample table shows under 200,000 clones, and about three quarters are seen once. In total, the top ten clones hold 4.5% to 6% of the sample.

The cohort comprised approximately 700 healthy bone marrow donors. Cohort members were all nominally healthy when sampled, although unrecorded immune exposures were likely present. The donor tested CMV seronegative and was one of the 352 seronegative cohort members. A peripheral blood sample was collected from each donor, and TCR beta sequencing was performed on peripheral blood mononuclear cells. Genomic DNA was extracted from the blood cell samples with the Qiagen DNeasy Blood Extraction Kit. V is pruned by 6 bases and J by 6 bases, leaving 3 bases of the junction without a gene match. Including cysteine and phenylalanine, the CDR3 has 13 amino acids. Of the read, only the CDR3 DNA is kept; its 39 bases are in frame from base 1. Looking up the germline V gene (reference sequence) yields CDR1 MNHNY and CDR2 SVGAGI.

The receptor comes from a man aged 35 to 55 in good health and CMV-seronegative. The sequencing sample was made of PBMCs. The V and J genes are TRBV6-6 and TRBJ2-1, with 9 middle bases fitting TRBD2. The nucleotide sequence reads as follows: TGTGCCAGCAGCCTAGCGGGGAGCAATGAGCAGTTCTTC. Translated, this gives CASSLAGSNEQFF.